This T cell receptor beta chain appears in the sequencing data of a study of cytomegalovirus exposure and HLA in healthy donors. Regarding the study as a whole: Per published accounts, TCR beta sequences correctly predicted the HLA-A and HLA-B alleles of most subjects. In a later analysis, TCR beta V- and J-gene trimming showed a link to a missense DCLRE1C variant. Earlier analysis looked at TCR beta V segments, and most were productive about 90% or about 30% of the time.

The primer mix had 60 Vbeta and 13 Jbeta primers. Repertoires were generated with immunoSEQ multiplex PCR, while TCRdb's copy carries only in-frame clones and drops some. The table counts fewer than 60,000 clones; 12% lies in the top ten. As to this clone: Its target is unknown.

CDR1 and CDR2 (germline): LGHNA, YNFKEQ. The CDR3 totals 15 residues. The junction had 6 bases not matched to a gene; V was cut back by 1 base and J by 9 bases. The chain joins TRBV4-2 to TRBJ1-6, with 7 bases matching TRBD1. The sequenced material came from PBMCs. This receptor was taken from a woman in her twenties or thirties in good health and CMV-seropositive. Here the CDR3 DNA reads TGTGCCAGCAGCCAAGTCCGACAGGGACGTTCACCCCTCCACTTT. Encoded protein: CASSQVRQGRSPLHF.